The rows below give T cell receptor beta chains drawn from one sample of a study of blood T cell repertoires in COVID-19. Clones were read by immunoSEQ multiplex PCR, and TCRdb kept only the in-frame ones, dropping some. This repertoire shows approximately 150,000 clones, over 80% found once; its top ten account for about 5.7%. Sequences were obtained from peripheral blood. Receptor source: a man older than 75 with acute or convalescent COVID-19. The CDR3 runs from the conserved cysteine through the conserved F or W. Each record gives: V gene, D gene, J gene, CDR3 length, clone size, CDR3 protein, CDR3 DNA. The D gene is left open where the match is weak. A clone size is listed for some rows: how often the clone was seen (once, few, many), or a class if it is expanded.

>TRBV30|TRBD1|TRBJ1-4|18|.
CAWSAHGTERDWGEKLFF
TGTGCCTGGAGCGCCCACGGGACAGAGAGGGACTGGGGTGAAAAACTGTTTTTT
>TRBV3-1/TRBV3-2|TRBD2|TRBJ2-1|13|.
CASSQGASGIEFF
TGTGCCAGCAGCCAAGGGGCTAGCGGGATCGAGTTCTTC
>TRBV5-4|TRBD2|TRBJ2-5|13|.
CASSTWGGETQYF
TGTGCCAGCAGCACCTGGGGGGGAGAGACCCAGTACTTC
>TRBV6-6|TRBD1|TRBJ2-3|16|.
CASRVGQGAKTDTQYF
TGTGCCAGCAGAGTAGGGCAGGGGGCTAAAACAGATACGCAGTATTTT
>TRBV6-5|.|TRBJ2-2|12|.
CASSSVTGELFF
TGTGCCAGCAGTTCGGTCACCGGGGAGCTGTTTTTT
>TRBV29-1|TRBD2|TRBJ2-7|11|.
CSVKRDGEQYF
TGCAGCGTTAAGCGGGACGGAGAGCAGTACTTC
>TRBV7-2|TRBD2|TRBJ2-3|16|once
CASSLVGTSGGATQYF
TGTGCCAGCAGCTTAGTCGGGACTAGCGGGGGAGCTACGCAGTATTTT
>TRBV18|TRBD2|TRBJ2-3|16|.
CASSPGLAGRQDTQYF
TGTGCCAGCTCACCCGGACTAGCGGGGAGGCAGGATACGCAGTATTTT
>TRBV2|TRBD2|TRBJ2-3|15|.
CASSEGRASGHTQYF
TGTGCCAGCAGTGAAGGGAGGGCTAGCGGCCATACGCAGTATTTT
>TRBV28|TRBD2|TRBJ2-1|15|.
CASSHSGTSYNEQFF
TGTGCCAGCAGTCATAGCGGGACCTCCTACAATGAGCAGTTCTTC
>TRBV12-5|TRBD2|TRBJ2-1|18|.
CASGLVLLAGGLYNEQFF
TGTGCTAGTGGTTTGGTCCTGTTAGCGGGAGGCCTCTACAATGAGCAGTTCTTC
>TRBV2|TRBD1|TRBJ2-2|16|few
CASSGQGLLGGGELFF
TGTGCCAGCAGCGGACAGGGGCTTTTAGGGGGCGGGGAGCTGTTTTTT
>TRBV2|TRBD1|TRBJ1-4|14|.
CASTYRGRNEKLFF
TGTGCCAGCACGTACAGGGGGCGGAATGAAAAACTGTTTTTT
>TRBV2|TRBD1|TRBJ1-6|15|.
CASSEWTGDNSPLHF
TGTGCCAGCAGTGAATGGACAGGGGATAATTCACCCCTCCACTTT
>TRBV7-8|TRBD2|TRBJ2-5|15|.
CASTSKGGLGETQYF
TGTGCCAGCACCTCAAAGGGAGGGCTCGGAGAGACCCAGTACTTC
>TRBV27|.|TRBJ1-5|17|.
CASSHRAGGKEDQPQHF
TGTGCCAGCAGCCATAGGGCCGGGGGAAAAGAGGATCAGCCCCAGCATTTT
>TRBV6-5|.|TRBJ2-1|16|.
CASSYARTNSYNEQFF
TGTGCCAGCAGTTACGCCCGGACAAATTCCTACAATGAGCAGTTCTTC
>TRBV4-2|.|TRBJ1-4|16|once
CASSQDPNRGNEKLFF
TGTGCCAGCAGCCAAGATCCTAACAGAGGGAATGAAAAACTGTTTTTT
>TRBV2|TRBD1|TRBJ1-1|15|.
CASSPRGMGNTEAFF
TGTGCCAGCAGTCCCAGGGGGATGGGGAACACTGAAGCTTTCTTT
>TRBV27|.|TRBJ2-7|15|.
CASRSGGQRNYEQYF
TGTGCCAGCCGTTCAGGGGGGCAAAGAAACTACGAGCAGTACTTC
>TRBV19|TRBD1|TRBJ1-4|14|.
CASSIGQGKEKLFF
TGTGCCAGTAGTATAGGACAGGGAAAGGAAAAACTGTTTTTT
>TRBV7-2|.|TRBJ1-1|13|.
CASSLERDTEAFF
TGTGCCAGCAGCCTAGAACGGGACACTGAAGCTTTCTTT
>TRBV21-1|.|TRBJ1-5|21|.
CASSPFAGQGTFSNSNQPQHF
TGTGCCAGCAGCCCCTTTGCGGGACAGGGGACATTTTCCAATAGCAATCAGCCCCAGCATTTT
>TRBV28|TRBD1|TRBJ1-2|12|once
CASSRTGYGYTF
TGTGCCAGCAGTCGGACAGGCTATGGCTACACCTTC
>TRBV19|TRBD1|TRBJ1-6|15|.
CASSTGTGGNSPLHF
TGTGCCAGTAGTACCGGGACAGGGGGAAATTCACCCCTCCACTTT
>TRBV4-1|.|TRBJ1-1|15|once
CASSQGRGSRTEAFF
TGCGCCAGCAGCCAAGGTAGGGGGTCGCGTACTGAAGCTTTCTTT
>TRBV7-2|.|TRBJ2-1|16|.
CASSLADSSSYNEQFF
TGTGCCAGCAGCTTAGCTGACTCGAGCTCCTACAATGAGCAGTTCTTC
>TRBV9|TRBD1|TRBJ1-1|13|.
CASSLTGGREAFF
TGTGCCAGCAGCCTGACAGGGGGCCGAGAAGCTTTCTTT
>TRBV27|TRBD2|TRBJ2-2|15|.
CASSSLAGGAGELFF
TGTGCCAGCAGTTCACTAGCGGGAGGCGCCGGGGAGCTGTTTTTT
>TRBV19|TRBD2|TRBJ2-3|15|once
CASSAIAGGTDTQYF
TGTGCCAGTAGTGCAATAGCGGGGGGGACAGATACGCAGTATTTT
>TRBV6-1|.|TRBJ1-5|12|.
CASSERPQPQHF
TGTGCCAGCAGTGAACGTCCCCAGCCCCAGCATTTT
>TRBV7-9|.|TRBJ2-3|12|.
CASRGAGYTQYF
TGTGCCAGCCGGGGGGCGGGATATACGCAGTATTTT
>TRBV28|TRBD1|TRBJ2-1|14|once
CASRVTGINNEQFF
TGTGCCAGCAGGGTGACAGGGATCAACAATGAGCAGTTCTTC